This TCR beta chain was identified during a study of preoperative IRX-2 immunotherapy in early breast cancer. The treatment: preoperative locoregional IRX-2 cytokine immunotherapy. Preoperative locoregional IRX-2 cytokine immunotherapy was tested in the phase Ib source study. Assay: immunoSEQ multiplex PCR; the TCRdb copy retains only in-frame clones and omits some. The table has under 45,000 clones, about 95% seen once; the top ten hold about 1.6%. This receptor was taken from a human donor with breast cancer. The material sequenced was tumor tissue, taken after IRX-2 immunotherapy.

This chain's CDR3 is CASSYSGTVNTEAFF. In DNA form, the CDR3 reads TGTGCCAGCAGTTACTCTGGGACAGTGAACACTGAAGCTTTCTTT. The V and J genes are TRBV6-5 and TRBJ1-1; 7 positions agree with TRBD1. This CDR3 contains 15 residues. The V segment lost 0 bases and the J segment 0 bases; nucleotides outside the gene matches: 1. Per germline, CDR1 MNHEY and CDR2 SVGAGI.